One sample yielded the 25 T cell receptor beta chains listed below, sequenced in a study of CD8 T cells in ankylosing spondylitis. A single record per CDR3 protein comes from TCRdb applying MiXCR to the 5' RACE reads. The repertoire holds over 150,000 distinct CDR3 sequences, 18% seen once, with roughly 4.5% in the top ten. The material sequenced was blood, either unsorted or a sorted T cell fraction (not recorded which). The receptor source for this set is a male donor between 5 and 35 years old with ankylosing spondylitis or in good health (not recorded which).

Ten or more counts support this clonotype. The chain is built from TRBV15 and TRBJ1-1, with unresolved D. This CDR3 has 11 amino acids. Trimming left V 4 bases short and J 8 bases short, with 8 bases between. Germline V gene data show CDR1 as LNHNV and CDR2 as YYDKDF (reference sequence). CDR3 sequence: CATSKYREAFF. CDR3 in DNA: TGTGCCACCAGCAAATACCGAGAAGCTTTCTTT.

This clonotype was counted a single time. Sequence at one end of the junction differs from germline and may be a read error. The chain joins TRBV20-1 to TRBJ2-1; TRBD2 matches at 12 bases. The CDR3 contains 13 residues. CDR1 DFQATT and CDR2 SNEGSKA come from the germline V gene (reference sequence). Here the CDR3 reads CSASLAGGPNTLF. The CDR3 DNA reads TGCAGTGCTAGTCTAGCGGGAGGGCCTAACACTCTCTTC.

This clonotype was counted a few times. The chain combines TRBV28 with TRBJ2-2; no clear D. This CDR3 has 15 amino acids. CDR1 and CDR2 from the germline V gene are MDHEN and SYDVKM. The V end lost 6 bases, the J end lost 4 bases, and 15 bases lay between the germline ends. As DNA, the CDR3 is TGTGCCAGCAGCGGCCCTGGCTCAGGCACCGGGGAGCTGTTTTTT. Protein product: CASSGPGSGTGELFF.

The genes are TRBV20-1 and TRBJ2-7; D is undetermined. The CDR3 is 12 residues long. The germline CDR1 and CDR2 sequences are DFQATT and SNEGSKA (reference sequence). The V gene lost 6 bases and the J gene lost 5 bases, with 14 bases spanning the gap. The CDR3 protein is CSAPGDRNEQYF. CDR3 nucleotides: TGCAGTGCCCCTGGGGATCGAAACGAGCAGTACTTC.

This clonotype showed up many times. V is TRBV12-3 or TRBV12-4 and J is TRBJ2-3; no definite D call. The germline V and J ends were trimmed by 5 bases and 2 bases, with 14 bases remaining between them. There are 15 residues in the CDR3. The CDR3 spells CASSRKGFFTDTQYF. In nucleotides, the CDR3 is TGTGCCAGCAGTCGGAAGGGCTTCTTCACAGATACGCAGTATTTT.

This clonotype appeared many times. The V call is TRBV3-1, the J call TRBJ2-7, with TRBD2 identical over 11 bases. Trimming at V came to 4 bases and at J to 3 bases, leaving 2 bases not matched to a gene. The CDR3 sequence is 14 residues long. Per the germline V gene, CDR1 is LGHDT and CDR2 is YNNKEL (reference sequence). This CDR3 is CASSLGTSGYEQYF. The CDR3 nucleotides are TGTGCCAGCAGCCTAGGGACTAGCGGCTACGAGCAGTACTTC.

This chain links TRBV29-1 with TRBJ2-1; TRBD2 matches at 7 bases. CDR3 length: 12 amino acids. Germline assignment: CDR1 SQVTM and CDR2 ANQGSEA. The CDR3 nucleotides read TGCAGGTGCGGGAGCTCCTACAATGAGCAGTTCTTC. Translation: CRCGSSYNEQFF.

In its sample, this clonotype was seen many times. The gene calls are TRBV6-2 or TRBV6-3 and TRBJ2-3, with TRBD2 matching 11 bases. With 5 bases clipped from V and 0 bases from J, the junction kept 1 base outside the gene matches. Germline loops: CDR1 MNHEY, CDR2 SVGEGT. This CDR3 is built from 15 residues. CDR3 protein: CASSRTSGSTDTQYF. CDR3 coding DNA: TGTGCCAGCAGTCGGACTAGCGGGAGCACAGATACGCAGTATTTT.

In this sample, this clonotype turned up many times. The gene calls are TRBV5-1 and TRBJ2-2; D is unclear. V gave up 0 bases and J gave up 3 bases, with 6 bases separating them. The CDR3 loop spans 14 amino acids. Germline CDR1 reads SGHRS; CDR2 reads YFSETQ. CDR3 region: CASSLVADTGELFF. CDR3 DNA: TGCGCCAGCAGCTTGGTTGCAGACACCGGGGAGCTGTTTTTT.

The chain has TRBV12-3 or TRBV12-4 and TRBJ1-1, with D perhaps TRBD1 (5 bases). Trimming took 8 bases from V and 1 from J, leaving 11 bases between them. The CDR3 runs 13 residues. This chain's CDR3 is CASGGTANTEAFF. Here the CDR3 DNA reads TGTGCCAGCGGCGGGACGGCGAACACTGAAGCTTTCTTT.

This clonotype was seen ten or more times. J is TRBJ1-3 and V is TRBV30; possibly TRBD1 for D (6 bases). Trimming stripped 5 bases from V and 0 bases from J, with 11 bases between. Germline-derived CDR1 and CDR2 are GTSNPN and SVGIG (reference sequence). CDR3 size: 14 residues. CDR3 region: CAWGWTVSGNTIYF. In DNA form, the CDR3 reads TGTGCCTGGGGATGGACAGTCTCTGGAAACACCATATATTTT.

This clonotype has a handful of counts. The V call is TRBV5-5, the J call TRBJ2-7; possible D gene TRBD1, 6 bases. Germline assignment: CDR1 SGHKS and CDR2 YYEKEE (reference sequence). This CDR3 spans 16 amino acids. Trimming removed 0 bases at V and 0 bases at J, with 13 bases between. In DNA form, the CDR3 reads TGTGCCAGCAGCTTGGGGGATAACAGGGCCTCCTACGAGCAGTACTTC. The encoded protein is CASSLGDNRASYEQYF.

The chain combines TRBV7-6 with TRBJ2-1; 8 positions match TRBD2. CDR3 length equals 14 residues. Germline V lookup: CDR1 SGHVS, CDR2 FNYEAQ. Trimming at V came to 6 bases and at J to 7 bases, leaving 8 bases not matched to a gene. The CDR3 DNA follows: TGTGCCAGCAGGCAGAGGCGGGAGGCGAATGAGCAGTTCTTC. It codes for CASRQRREANEQFF.

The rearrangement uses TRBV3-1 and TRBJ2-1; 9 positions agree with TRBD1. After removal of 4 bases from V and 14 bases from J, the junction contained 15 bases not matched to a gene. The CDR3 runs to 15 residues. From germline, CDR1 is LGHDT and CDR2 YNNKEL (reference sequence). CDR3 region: CASSPGTGRRMGEFF. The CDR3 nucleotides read TGTGCCAGCAGCCCCGGGACAGGGCGACGAATGGGGGAGTTCTTC.

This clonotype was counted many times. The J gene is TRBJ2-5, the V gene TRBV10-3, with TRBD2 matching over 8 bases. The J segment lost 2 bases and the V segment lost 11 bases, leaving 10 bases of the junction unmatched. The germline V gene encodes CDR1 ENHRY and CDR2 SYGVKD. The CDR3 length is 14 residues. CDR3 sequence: CASRGGAIQETQYF. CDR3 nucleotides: TGTGCCTCCCGGGGGGGGGCGATTCAAGAGACCCAGTACTTC.

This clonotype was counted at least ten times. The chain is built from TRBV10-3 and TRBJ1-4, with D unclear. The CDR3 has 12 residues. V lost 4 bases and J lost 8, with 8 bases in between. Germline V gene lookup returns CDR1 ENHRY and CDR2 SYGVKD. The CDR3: CAISGDGEKLFF. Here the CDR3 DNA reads TGTGCCATCAGTGGAGATGGGGAAAAACTGTTTTTT.

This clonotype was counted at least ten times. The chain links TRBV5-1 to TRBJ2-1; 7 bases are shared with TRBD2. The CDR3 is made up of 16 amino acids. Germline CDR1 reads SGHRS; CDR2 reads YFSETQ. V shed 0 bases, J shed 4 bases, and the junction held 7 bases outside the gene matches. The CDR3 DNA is TGCGCCAGCAGCTTGGAGGCTAGCGGAGTATACAATGAGCAGTTCTTC. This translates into CASSLEASGVYNEQFF.

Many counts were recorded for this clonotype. The CDR3 DNA sequence: TGCAGTGCTAGAGAGAACAATGAGCAGTTCTTC. Amino acid sequence: CSARENNEQFF. The chain links TRBV20-1 to TRBJ2-1, with D hard to call. V was clipped by 0 bases and J by 5 bases, with 2 bases between them. CDR1 DFQATT and CDR2 SNEGSKA come from the germline V gene (reference sequence). The CDR3 has 11 residues.

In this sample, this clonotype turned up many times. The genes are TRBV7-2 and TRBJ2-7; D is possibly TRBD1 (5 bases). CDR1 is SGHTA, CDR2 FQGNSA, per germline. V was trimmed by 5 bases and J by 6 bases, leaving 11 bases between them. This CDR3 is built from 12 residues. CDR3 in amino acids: CASSITGIEQYV. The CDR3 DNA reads TGTGCCAGCAGCATAACAGGAATCGAGCAGTACGTC.

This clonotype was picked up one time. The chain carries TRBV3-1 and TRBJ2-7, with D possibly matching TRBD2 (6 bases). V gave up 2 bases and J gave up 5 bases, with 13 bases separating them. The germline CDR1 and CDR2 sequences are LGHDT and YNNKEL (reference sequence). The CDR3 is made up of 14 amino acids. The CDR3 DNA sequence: TGTGCCAGCAGCCAACGGGACTCTGGGAACGAGCAGTACTTC. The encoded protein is CASSQRDSGNEQYF.

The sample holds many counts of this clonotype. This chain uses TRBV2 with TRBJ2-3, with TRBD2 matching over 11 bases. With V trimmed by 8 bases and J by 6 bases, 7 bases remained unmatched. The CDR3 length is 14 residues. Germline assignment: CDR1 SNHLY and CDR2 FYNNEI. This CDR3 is CASHRLAGSDTQYF. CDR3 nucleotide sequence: TGTGCCAGCCATAGACTAGCGGGGTCGGATACGCAGTATTTT.

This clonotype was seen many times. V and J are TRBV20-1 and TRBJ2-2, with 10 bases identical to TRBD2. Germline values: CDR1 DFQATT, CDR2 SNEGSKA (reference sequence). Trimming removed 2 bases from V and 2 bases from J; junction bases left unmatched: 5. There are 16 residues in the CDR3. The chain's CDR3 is CSARQGTSDNTGELFF. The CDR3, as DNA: TGCAGTGCTAGACAAGGGACTAGCGACAACACCGGGGAGCTGTTTTTT.

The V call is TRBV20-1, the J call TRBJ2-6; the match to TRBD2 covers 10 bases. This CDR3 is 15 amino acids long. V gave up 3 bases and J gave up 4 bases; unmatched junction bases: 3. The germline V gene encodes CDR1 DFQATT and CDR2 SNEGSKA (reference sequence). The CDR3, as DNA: TGCAGTGCTAGGGGACTAGCGTCCGGGGCCAACGTCCTGACTTTC. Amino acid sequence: CSARGLASGANVLTF.

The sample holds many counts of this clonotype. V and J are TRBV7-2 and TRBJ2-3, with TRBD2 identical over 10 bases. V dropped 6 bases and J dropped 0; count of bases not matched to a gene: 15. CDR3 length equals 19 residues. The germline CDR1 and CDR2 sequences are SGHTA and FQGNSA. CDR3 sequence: CASRTKLAGTNKSTDTQYF. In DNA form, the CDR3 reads TGTGCCAGCAGAACCAAACTAGCGGGAACGAATAAGAGCACAGATACGCAGTATTTT.

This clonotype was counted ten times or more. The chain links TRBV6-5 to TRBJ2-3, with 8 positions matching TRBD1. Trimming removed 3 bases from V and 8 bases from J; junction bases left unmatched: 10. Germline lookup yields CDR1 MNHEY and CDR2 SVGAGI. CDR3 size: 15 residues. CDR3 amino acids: CASSYWGTGRGTQYF. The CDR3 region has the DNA TGTGCCAGCAGTTATTGGGGGACAGGCCGGGGTACGCAGTATTTT.